This is a list of T cell receptor beta chains from one sample in a study of identical twins. TCRdb fed the 5' RACE reads into MiXCR, producing one record per CDR3 protein. The sample gives 1.5 million or so distinct CDR3 sequences, around a third of which show up once; 0.25% to 0.3% is in the top ten. Source material: cord blood. The receptors originated from a newborn girl in good health. CDR3s include the opening cysteine and the closing phenylalanine or tryptophan. Each record gives: V gene, D gene, clone size, J gene, CDR3 DNA, CDR3 protein. The D gene is left open where the match is weak. For some rows the clone size is stated as once, few or many, or as a class when expanded; others skip it.

V gene: TRBV29-1; D gene: TRBD2; clone size: many; J gene: TRBJ2-1; CDR3 DNA: TGCAGCGTTGAAACTCCAAGCGGGAGGGCCTTTATAGAGTTCTTC; CDR3 protein: CSVETPSGRAFIEFF
V gene: TRBV12-3/TRBV12-4; D gene: TRBD1; clone size: NA; J gene: TRBJ1-5; CDR3 DNA: TGTGCCAGCAGTTTGTATGGGACAGGGGCAAATCAGCCCCAGCATTTT; CDR3 protein: CASSLYGTGANQPQHF
V gene: TRBV3-1; D gene: NA; clone size: NA; J gene: TRBJ1-2; CDR3 DNA: TGTGCCAGCAGCCAAGATCCGTGGGGTCGGAACTATGGCTACACCTTC; CDR3 protein: CASSQDPWGRNYGYTF
V gene: TRBV5-5; D gene: NA; clone size: NA; J gene: TRBJ2-7; CDR3 DNA: TGTGCCAGCAGCTTGGGTATGAGACAGAGCTCCTACGAGCAGTACTTC; CDR3 protein: CASSLGMRQSSYEQYF
V gene: TRBV10-3; D gene: NA; clone size: few; J gene: TRBJ1-1; CDR3 DNA: TGTGCCATCGGGGGGGTGACTGAAGCTTTCTTT; CDR3 protein: CAIGGVTEAFF
V gene: TRBV27; D gene: TRBD1; clone size: few; J gene: TRBJ1-5; CDR3 DNA: TGTGCCAGCAGTTTGGACAGGGCAATCAGGCCCCAGCATTTT; CDR3 protein: CASSLDRAIRPQHF
V gene: TRBV9; D gene: TRBD2; clone size: NA; J gene: TRBJ2-1; CDR3 DNA: TGTGCCAGCAGCGTGACTAGCGGGAGTTCCCAGTTCTTC; CDR3 protein: CASSVTSGSSQFF
V gene: TRBV19; D gene: NA; clone size: NA; J gene: TRBJ1-2; CDR3 DNA: TGTGCCAGTAGTACCTACAGGGCTGGCTACACCTTC; CDR3 protein: CASSTYRAGYTF
V gene: TRBV12-3/TRBV12-4; D gene: TRBD1; clone size: few; J gene: TRBJ1-6; CDR3 DNA: TGTGCCAGCAGTTTACAGGGGGCTCTTTCACCCCTCCACTTT; CDR3 protein: CASSLQGALSPLHF
V gene: TRBV20-1; D gene: TRBD2; clone size: NA; J gene: TRBJ2-1; CDR3 DNA: TGCAGTGCTAGATCCCTGGGACTAGCGGGAGGGGGCACCTACAATGAGCAGTTCTTC; CDR3 protein: CSARSLGLAGGGTYNEQFF
V gene: TRBV7-9; D gene: TRBD1; clone size: NA; J gene: TRBJ2-1; CDR3 DNA: TGTGCCAGCATCCTTGACAGGGGGCGGGACAATGAGCAGTTCTTC; CDR3 protein: CASILDRGRDNEQFF
V gene: TRBV29-1; D gene: NA; clone size: few; J gene: TRBJ2-3; CDR3 DNA: TGCAGCGTTGAGGAGGCCCGGGCAGATACGCAGTATTTT; CDR3 protein: CSVEEARADTQYF
V gene: TRBV10-3; D gene: TRBD1; clone size: many; J gene: TRBJ2-7; CDR3 DNA: TGTGCCATAGAAGACAGGGGTTACGAGCAGTACTTC; CDR3 protein: CAIEDRGYEQYF
V gene: TRBV7-9; D gene: NA; clone size: NA; J gene: TRBJ2-2; CDR3 DNA: TGTGCCAGCAGCCCCGTGACAACCGGGGAGCTGTTTTTT; CDR3 protein: CASSPVTTGELFF
V gene: TRBV6-1; D gene: NA; clone size: NA; J gene: TRBJ2-1; CDR3 DNA: TGTGCCAGCAAGAAGACTAGCTCCTACAATGAGCAGTTCTTC; CDR3 protein: CASKKTSSYNEQFF
V gene: TRBV28; D gene: NA; clone size: NA; J gene: TRBJ1-1; CDR3 DNA: TGTGCCAGCAGGTCGAACACTGAAGCTTTCTTT; CDR3 protein: CASRSNTEAFF
V gene: TRBV6-5; D gene: TRBD1; clone size: once; J gene: TRBJ1-5; CDR3 DNA: TGTGCCAGCAGTTCCCGGGACAGGGCCACCCACGGCCAGCCCCAGCATTTT; CDR3 protein: CASSSRDRATHGQPQHF
V gene: TRBV28; D gene: TRBD2; clone size: NA; J gene: TRBJ2-7; CDR3 DNA: TGTGCCAGCAGCTCTTCGCCCCAACGGATGGGACTAGCGGGCACCTACGAGCAGTACTTC; CDR3 protein: CASSSSPQRMGLAGTYEQYF
V gene: TRBV25-1; D gene: NA; clone size: NA; J gene: TRBJ2-6; CDR3 DNA: TGTGCCAGCAGTGAACAGGACTCTGGGACCAACGTCCTGACTTTC; CDR3 protein: CASSEQDSGTNVLTF
V gene: TRBV10-3; D gene: TRBD2; clone size: NA; J gene: TRBJ2-7; CDR3 DNA: TGCGCCATTGGGGCCCCGGAGCGGGGCATCTACGAGCAGTACTTC; CDR3 protein: CAIGAPERGIYEQYF